This T cell receptor beta chain emerged from a study of CD8 T cells in ankylosing spondylitis. The CDR3 sequence is 14 residues long. Germline CDR1 LGHDT, CDR2 YNNKEL (reference sequence). Trimming removed 0 bases from V and 9 bases from J; junction bases left unmatched: 5. Study observations and caveats: Reactive arthritis synovial fluid and blood previously showed some of these motif variants. Enrichment of disease-linked clones was reportedly significant in matched ankylosing spondylitis synovial fluid. Seemingly characteristic of ankylosing spondylitis blood was a TCR beta motif consisting of eight highly homologous variants.

This clonotype was detected ten times or more. Its antigen is unidentified. It was by quantitative 5'-RACE with molecular barcodes that TCR beta libraries were made. TCRdb reprocessed the 5' RACE reads with MiXCR, giving one entry per CDR3 protein. The sample records approximately 540,000 distinct CDR3 sequences, about 13% being singletons. The J gene is TRBJ2-1, the V gene TRBV3-1; 7 nucleotides line up with TRBD2. Sequencing was performed on blood, either unsorted or a sorted T cell fraction (not recorded which). The sequence was collected from a male donor with ankylosing spondylitis. The CDR3 reads CASSQDGSGGEQFF. The CDR3 DNA reads TGTGCCAGCAGCCAAGATGGGTCGGGAGGTGAGCAGTTCTTC.